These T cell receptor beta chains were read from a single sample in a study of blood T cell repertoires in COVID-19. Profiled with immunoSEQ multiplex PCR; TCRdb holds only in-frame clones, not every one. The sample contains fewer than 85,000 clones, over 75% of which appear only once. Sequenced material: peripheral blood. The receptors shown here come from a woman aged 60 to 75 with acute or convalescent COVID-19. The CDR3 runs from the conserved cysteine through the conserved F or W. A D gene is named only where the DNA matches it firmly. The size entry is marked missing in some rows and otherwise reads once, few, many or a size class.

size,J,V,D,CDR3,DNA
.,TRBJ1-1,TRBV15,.,CATSALGAFF,TGTGCCACCAGCGCCCTAGGCGCTTTCTTT
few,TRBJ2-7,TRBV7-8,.,CASSLDHLAGEQYF,TGTGCCAGCAGCTTAGATCACCTGGCTGGCGAGCAGTACTTC
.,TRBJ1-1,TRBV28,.,CASSPLGFTENTEAFF,TGTGCCAGCAGTCCCCTTGGGTTTACAGAGAACACTGAAGCTTTCTTT
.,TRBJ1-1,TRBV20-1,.,CSGTPNTEAFF,TGCAGTGGGACACCGAACACTGAAGCTTTCTTT
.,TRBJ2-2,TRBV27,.,CASSLIMAGGELFF,TGTGCCAGCAGTTTAATAATGGCGGGAGGGGAGCTGTTTTTT
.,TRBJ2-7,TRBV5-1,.,CASSLPSSEQYF,TGCGCCAGCAGCTTGCCTAGCTCCGAGCAGTACTTC
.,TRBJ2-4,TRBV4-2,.,CASSQAVATNKNIQYF,TGTGCCAGCAGCCAAGCTGTAGCGACTAACAAAAACATTCAGTACTTC
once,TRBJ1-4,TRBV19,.,CASSRAGASNEKLFF,TGTGCCAGTAGTAGGGCGGGGGCGTCTAATGAAAAACTGTTTTTT
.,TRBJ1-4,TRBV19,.,CASSDQGLTNEKLFF,TGTGCCAGTAGTGATCAGGGGCTAACTAATGAAAAACTGTTTTTT
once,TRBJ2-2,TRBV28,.,CASSQGQGELFF,TGTGCCAGCAGTCAAGGACAGGGGGAGCTGTTTTTT
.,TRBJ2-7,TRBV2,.,CASSASTSDPTNEQYF,TGTGCCAGCAGTGCTAGTACTAGTGATCCAACTAACGAGCAGTACTTC
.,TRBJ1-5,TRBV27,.,CASRPAGGNQPQHF,TGTGCCAGCAGGCCCGCAGGGGGCAATCAGCCCCAGCATTTT
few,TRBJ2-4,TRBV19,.,CASSIETGRAKNIQYF,TGTGCCAGTAGTATAGAGACAGGACGAGCCAAAAACATTCAGTACTTC
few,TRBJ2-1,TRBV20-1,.,CSASYAVKNEQFF,TGCAGTGCTAGTTATGCGGTGAAGAATGAGCAGTTCTTC
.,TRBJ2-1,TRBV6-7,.,CASDRLFNEQFF,TGTGCCAGCGACAGGCTCTTTAATGAGCAGTTCTTC
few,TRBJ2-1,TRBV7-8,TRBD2,CAGGGFSYNEQFF,TGTGCCGGCGGGGGGTTCTCCTACAATGAGCAGTTCTTC
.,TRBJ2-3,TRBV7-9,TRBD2,CASRLGLAGLRDTQYF,TGTGCCAGCAGGCTGGGACTAGCGGGACTAAGAGATACGCAGTATTTT
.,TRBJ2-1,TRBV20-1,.,CSASQGVYNEQFF,TGCAGTGCTAGTCAGGGTGTCTACAATGAGCAGTTCTTC
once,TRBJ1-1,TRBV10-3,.,CAISETLEAFF,TGTGCCATCAGTGAGACTCTAGAAGCTTTCTTT
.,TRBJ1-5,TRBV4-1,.,CASSQGDRSQPQHF,TGCGCCAGCAGCCAAGGTGACAGGAGTCAGCCCCAGCATTTT
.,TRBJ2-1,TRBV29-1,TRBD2,CSVGTSGSLDEQFF,TGCAGCGTGGGGACTAGCGGGAGTCTCGATGAGCAGTTCTTC
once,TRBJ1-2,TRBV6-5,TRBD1,CASSRQGDYTF,TGTGCCAGCAGTCGACAGGGGGACTACACCTTC
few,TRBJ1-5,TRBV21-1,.,CASSKARVNNSNQPQHF,TGTGCCAGCAGCAAAGCGCGGGTTAATAATAGCAATCAGCCCCAGCATTTT
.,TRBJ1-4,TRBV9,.,CASSPGPAGGEKLFF,TGTGCCAGCAGCCCCGGACCGGCTGGGGGCGAAAAACTGTTTTTT
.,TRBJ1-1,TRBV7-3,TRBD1,CASSTYPQGASGTEAFF,TGTGCCAGCAGCACCTACCCCCAGGGGGCTTCCGGCACTGAAGCTTTCTTT
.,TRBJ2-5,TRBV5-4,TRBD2,CASSSLMKRGAVLYQETQYF,TGTGCCAGCAGCTCCCTGATGAAGCGGGGGGCCGTGCTATACCAAGAGACCCAGTACTTC
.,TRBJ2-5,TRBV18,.,CASSQLRMETQYF,TGTGCCAGCTCACAGTTGCGGATGGAGACCCAGTACTTC
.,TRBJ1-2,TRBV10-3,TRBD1,CAICPGGFSGYTF,TGTGCCATCTGTCCAGGGGGCTTTTCTGGCTACACCTTC
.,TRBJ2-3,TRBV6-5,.,CASRIGGLGTDTQYF,TGTGCCAGCAGGATTGGCGGGTTGGGAACAGATACGCAGTATTTT
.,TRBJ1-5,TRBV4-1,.,CASSPRGGGGNQPQHF,TGCGCCAGCAGCCCCCGCGGGGGAGGTGGCAATCAGCCCCAGCATTTT
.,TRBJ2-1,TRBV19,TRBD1,CASRDRATNEQFF,TGTGCCAGCCGGGACAGGGCTACAAATGAGCAGTTCTTC
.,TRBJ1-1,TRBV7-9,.,CASSYSGGNTEAFF,TGTGCCAGCAGCTACAGCGGGGGCAACACTGAAGCTTTCTTT
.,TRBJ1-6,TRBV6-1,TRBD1,CASSEARQGANSPLHF,TGTGCCAGCAGTGAAGCGCGGCAGGGGGCTAATTCACCCCTCCACTTT
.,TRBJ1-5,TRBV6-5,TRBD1,CASIGAGGSNQPQHF,TGTGCCAGCATCGGGGCAGGGGGTAGCAATCAGCCCCAGCATTTT
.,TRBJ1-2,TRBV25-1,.,CASSEVAGVLKGYTF,TGTGCCAGCAGTGAGGTAGCGGGGGTTCTAAAAGGCTACACCTTC
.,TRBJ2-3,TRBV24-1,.,CATGRESGTGGTDTQYF,TGTGCCACCGGGCGCGAATCGGGAACTGGGGGCACAGATACGCAGTATTTT
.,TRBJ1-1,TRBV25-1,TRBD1,CASRGDRGRGTEAFF,TGTGCCAGCAGGGGGGACAGGGGGCGAGGAACTGAAGCTTTCTTT
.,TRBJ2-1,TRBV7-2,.,CASSKAPPGNEQFF,TGTGCCAGCAGCAAAGCGCCCCCGGGGAATGAGCAGTTCTTC
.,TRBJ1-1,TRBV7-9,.,CASSLDYGTPNTEAFF,TGTGCCAGCAGCTTAGATTACGGGACACCGAACACTGAAGCTTTCTTT
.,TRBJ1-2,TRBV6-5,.,CASTERWSTYGYTF,TGTGCCAGCACCGAGAGGTGGAGCACCTATGGCTACACCTTC
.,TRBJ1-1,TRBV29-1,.,CSVEVWSGMNTEAFF,TGCAGCGTTGAAGTCTGGTCAGGGATGAACACTGAAGCTTTCTTT
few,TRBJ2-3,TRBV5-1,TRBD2,CASSLGGTSGTDTQYF,TGCGCCAGCAGCTTGGGTGGGACTAGCGGCACAGATACGCAGTATTTT
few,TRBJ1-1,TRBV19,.,CARPGGVMNTEAFF,TGTGCCAGACCGGGGGGGGTTATGAACACTGAAGCTTTCTTT
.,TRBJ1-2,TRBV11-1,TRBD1,CASSTSPGTGNYGYTF,TGTGCCAGCAGCACCAGTCCCGGGACAGGGAACTATGGCTACACCTTC
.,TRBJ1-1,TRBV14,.,CASSPPQGRNTEAFF,TGTGCCAGCAGCCCACCCCAGGGCAGGAACACTGAAGCTTTCTTT
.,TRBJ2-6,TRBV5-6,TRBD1,CASSLVSLQGAGANVLTF,TGTGCCAGCAGCTTGGTTTCGTTACAGGGGGCTGGGGCCAACGTCCTGACTTTC
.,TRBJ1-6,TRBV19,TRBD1,CASRDRGSYNSPLHF,TGTGCCAGTCGGGACAGGGGCTCCTATAATTCACCCCTCCACTTT
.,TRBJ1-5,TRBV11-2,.,CASSLTVQGGGNQPQHF,TGTGCCAGCAGCCTTACGGTACAGGGTGGCGGCAATCAGCCCCAGCATTTT
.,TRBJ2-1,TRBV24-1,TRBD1,CATSVPGQSTIGIRDEQFF,TGTGCCACCAGTGTCCCGGGACAGTCAACGATCGGAATCCGGGATGAGCAGTTCTTC
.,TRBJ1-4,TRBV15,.,CATSRDLGGPNEKLFF,TGTGCCACCAGCAGAGATCTCGGCGGCCCGAATGAAAAACTGTTTTTT
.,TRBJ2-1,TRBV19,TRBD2,CASSNRLAGHSYNEQFF,TGTGCCAGTAGTAATAGACTAGCGGGTCACTCCTACAATGAGCAGTTCTTC
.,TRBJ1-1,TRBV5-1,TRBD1,CASSHRDSGGTEAFF,TGCGCCAGCAGCCACAGGGACAGTGGCGGGACTGAAGCTTTCTTT
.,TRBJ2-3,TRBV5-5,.,CASSLAGSDTQYF,TGTGCCAGCAGCTTGGCCGGGTCTGATACGCAGTATTTT
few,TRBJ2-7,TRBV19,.,CASSMSRDTDSYEQYF,TGTGCCAGTAGTATGAGTAGGGACACGGACTCCTACGAGCAGTACTTC
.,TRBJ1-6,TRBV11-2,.,CASSRNSPLHF,TGTGCCAGCAGCCGTAATTCACCCCTCCACTTT
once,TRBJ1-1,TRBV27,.,CASSFFGGGEAFF,TGTGCCAGCAGTTTTTTCGGGGGAGGTGAAGCTTTCTTT
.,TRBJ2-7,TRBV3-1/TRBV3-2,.,CASSLMGAEQYF,TGTGCCAGCAGCCTAATGGGCGCCGAGCAGTACTTC
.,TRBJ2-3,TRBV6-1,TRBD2,CASSELAARSTDTQYF,TGTGCCAGCAGTGAACTAGCGGCCAGAAGCACAGATACGCAGTATTTT
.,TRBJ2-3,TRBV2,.,CASSFPTDTQYF,TGTGCCAGCAGTTTTCCGACTGATACGCAGTATTTT